The 8 T cell receptor beta chains below all came from one sample that was sequenced in a study of blood T cells in healthy people across ages. Then a second PCR, running about 6 to 12 cycles, was carried out with a sample-barcoded 5' primer and a J-beta primer mix. One entry per CDR3 protein, called by TCRdb with MiXCR from the 5' RACE reads. Here the sample spans just under 900,000 distinct CDR3 sequences, roughly 26% being singletons. The sequencing input was blood. These receptors originate from an elderly woman in good health.

This clonotype has a count of ten or more. This sequence joins TRBV27 and TRBJ2-1, with D maybe TRBD2 (5 bases). Germline V gene data show CDR1 as MNHEY and CDR2 as SMNVEV (reference sequence). The V end lost 8 bases, the J end lost 9 bases, and 11 bases lay between the germline ends. The CDR3 consists of 11 residues. CDR3 protein: CASVLAREQFF. As DNA, the CDR3 is TGTGCCAGCGTCTTAGCGCGTGAGCAGTTCTTC.

This clonotype was seen many times. This chain uses TRBV4-3 with TRBJ2-1; D perhaps matches TRBD2 (5 bases). The CDR3 covers 12 residues. Germline CDR1 is LGHNA and CDR2 is YSLEER. Trimming pared 1 base from V and 9 bases from J, leaving 7 bases between. The CDR3: CASSQGRGEQFF. The CDR3 DNA sequence: TGCGCCAGCAGCCAAGGACGGGGTGAGCAGTTCTTC.

The rearrangement links TRBV20-1 to TRBJ1-5; the match to TRBD1 covers 8 bases. In germline, CDR1 is DFQATT, CDR2 SNEGSKA (reference sequence). Unmatched junction bases numbered 4, after V lost 0 bases and J lost 9 bases. The CDR3 runs to 13 residues. In DNA form, the CDR3 reads TGCAGTGCTAGAGAGACAGGGGCCCGGCCCCAGCATTTT. Protein sequence: CSARETGARPQHF.

Only one count was recorded for this clonotype. A much more abundant neighbour one base away suggests this may be a read error. The chain uses TRBV4-2 and TRBJ1-2, with 7 bases fitting TRBD1. CDR1 and CDR2 from the germline V gene are LGHNA and YNFKEQ. The CDR3 has 15 amino acids. Germline trimming cut 3 bases from V and 5 bases from J; bases unmatched to any gene: 9. The CDR3: CASSQGQSASYGYTF. In nucleotides, the CDR3 is TGTGCCAGCAGCCAGGGACAGTCCGCAAGTTATGGCTACACCTTC.

The chain employs TRBV2 and TRBJ2-7; TRBD1 aligns across 10 bases. The V segment lost 6 bases and the J segment 5 bases; nucleotides outside the gene matches: 7. The CDR3 totals 14 residues. Germline values: CDR1 SNHLY, CDR2 FYNNEI. CDR3 in amino acids: CASRPGQGIDEQYF. Written as DNA, the CDR3 is TGTGCCAGCAGACCGGGACAGGGGATTGACGAGCAGTACTTC.

This clonotype was found many times. The chain has TRBV6-1 and TRBJ1-2, with 7 bases that match TRBD1. CDR3 length equals 14 residues. Germline lookup yields CDR1 MNHNS and CDR2 SASEGT. V lost 7 bases, J lost 7 bases, and 12 bases stayed unmatched. As DNA, the CDR3 is TGTGCCAGCAAGGGACAGAAAGATATGAGTGGCTACACCTTC. Translated: CASKGQKDMSGYTF.

The chain is built from TRBV27 and TRBJ2-2; a possible D gene is TRBD1 (5 bases). This CDR3 is 16 amino acids long. The V and J ends lost 5 bases and 5 bases respectively, with 18 bases between them. Germline V gene sequence: CDR1 MNHEY, CDR2 SMNVEV (reference sequence). CDR3: CASSRRQSARTGELFF. The DNA for the CDR3 is TGTGCCAGCAGTCGCCGACAGTCCGCGAGGACCGGGGAGCTGTTTTTT.

The V and J genes are TRBV6-2 or TRBV6-3 and TRBJ2-5; D may be TRBD1 or TRBD2 (5 bases each). Germline V lookup: CDR1 MNHEY, CDR2 SVGEGT. The CDR3 contains 15 residues. The V end was cut by 4 bases, the J end by 5 bases, with 17 bases between. CDR3 loop: CASSWAEGHGETQYF. The CDR3 DNA sequence: TGTGCCAGCAGTTGGGCCGAGGGGCATGGGGAGACCCAGTACTTC.